The source of this T cell receptor (beta chain) is a study of blood T cells in healthy people across ages. The CDR3 has 15 residues. Losses at the gene ends were 5 bases for V and 4 bases for J; bases not matched to a gene: 9. Each donor had about 9.6 milliliters of peripheral blood drawn. Isolation of PBMCs gave at least 7 million cells per sample. A second about 6 to 12 cycle PCR used barcoded and J-beta primers. A single record per CDR3 protein comes from TCRdb applying MiXCR to the 5' RACE reads. The sample shows around 1.5 million distinct CDR3 sequences, around 59% of them seen only once. A note on this clonotype: Its antigen is unidentified.

Study results and caveats: A greater number of naive CD4+ cells and higher diversity distinguished long-lived donors from aged donors.

J is TRBJ2-7 and V is TRBV12-3 or TRBV12-4, with 9 positions matching TRBD1. The source material was blood. This receptor was taken from a man younger than 30 in good health. CDR3 amino acids: CASSQPQGAKYEQYF. The DNA of the CDR3 is TGTGCCAGCAGTCAACCACAGGGGGCCAAGTACGAGCAGTACTTC.